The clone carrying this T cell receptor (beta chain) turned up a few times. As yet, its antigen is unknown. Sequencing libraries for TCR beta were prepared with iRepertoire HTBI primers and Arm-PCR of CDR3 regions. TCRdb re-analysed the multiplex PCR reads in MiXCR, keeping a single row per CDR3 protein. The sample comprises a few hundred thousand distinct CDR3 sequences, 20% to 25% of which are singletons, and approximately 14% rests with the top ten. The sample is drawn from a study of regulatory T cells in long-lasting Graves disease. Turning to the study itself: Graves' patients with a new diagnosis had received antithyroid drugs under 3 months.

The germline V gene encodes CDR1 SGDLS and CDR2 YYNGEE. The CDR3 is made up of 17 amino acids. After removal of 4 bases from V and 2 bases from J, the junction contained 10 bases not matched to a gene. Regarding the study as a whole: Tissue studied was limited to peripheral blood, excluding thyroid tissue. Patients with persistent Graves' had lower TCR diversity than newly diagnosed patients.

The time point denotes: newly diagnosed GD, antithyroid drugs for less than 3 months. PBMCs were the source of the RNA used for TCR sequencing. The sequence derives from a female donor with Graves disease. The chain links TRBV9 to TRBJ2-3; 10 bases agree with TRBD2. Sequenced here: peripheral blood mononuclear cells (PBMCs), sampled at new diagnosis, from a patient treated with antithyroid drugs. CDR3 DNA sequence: TGTGCCAGCAGCCCTAGCGGGGGCCCAATCGTCACAGATACGCAGTATTTT. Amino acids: CASSPSGGPIVTDTQYF. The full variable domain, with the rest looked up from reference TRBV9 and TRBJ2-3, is DSGVTQTPKHLITATGQRVTLRCSPRSGDLSVYWYQQSLDQGLQFLIQYYNGEERAKGNILERFSAQQFPDLHSELNLSSLELGDSALYFCASSPSGGPIVTDTQYFGPGTRLTVL.